Below, 14 T cell receptor beta chains from the same sample are listed, as sequenced in a study of blood T cell repertoires in COVID-19. TCRdb's copy holds only in-frame clones and misses some; the assay was immunoSEQ multiplex PCR. The repertoire holds a few hundred thousand clones, with around 85% as singletons. The sample consisted of PBMCs or T cells enriched from blood (not recorded which). The origin of the receptors is a man aged 25-45 years who had recovered from COVID-19.

J is TRBJ2-7 and V is TRBV7-2; D gene ambiguous. The CDR3 covers 15 residues. Germline V gives CDR1 SGHTA, CDR2 FQGNSA. Trimming removed 1 base from V and 2 bases from J, with 12 bases in between. The CDR3 DNA sequence: TGTGCCAGCAGCTTAGGGCAGGCGCCAACCTACGAGCAGTACTTC. Translating gives CASSLGQAPTYEQYF.

As regards this clone: This sample also contains other DNA sequences that code for the same CDR3. This chain links TRBV9 with TRBJ2-7; perhaps TRBD1 as D (6 bases). The CDR3 covers 14 residues. The germline CDR1 and CDR2 sequences are SGDLS and YYNGEE. The V gene lost 0 bases and the J gene lost 1 base, with 8 bases spanning the gap. The CDR3 protein is CASSVVGQSYEQYF. CDR3 DNA sequence: TGTGCCAGCAGCGTAGTTGGACAGTCCTACGAGCAGTACTTC.

This sequence joins TRBV5-1 and TRBJ2-1; D is perhaps TRBD2 (6 bases). The CDR3 contains 16 residues. The germline gives CDR1 SGHRS, CDR2 YFSETQ. V was cut by 6 bases and J by 0 bases, with 16 bases left in between. Here the CDR3 reads CASKAGSDASYNEQFF. Written as DNA, the CDR3 is TGCGCCAGCAAGGCGGGGTCCGACGCCTCCTACAATGAGCAGTTCTTC.

This rearrangement joins TRBV5-1 to TRBJ2-7; D may be TRBD2 (5 bases). Germline-derived CDR1 and CDR2 are SGHRS and YFSETQ. This CDR3 comprises 13 residues. V was trimmed by 1 base and J by 6 bases, leaving 11 bases between them. The CDR3 is CASSLFTGFEQYF. The DNA for the CDR3 is TGCGCCAGCAGCTTGTTCACGGGATTCGAGCAGTACTTC.

This rearrangement joins TRBV6-5 to TRBJ2-4, with D perhaps matching TRBD1 (6 bases). The germline V gene has CDR1 MNHEY and CDR2 SVGAGI. This CDR3 contains 15 residues. V dropped 5 bases and J dropped 0 bases, with 11 bases sitting between them. The CDR3 here is CASSKMTGAKNIQYF. Written as DNA, the CDR3 is TGTGCCAGCAGTAAGATGACAGGAGCCAAAAACATTCAGTACTTC.

V gene TRBV4-3 combines with J gene TRBJ2-3; tentative D call: TRBD1 (5 bases). Trimming took off 3 bases at V and 6 bases at J, with 10 bases between the two ends. From germline, CDR1 is LGHNA and CDR2 YSLEER. This CDR3 region has 13 residues. The CDR3: CASSQETADTQYF. DNA for the CDR3: TGCGCCAGCAGCCAGGAGACAGCTGATACGCAGTATTTT.

The rearrangement links TRBV6-5 to TRBJ1-2; 7 bases are shared with TRBD1. This CDR3 is built from 14 residues. Germline lookup yields CDR1 MNHEY and CDR2 SVGAGI. The ends lost 5 bases at V and 8 bases at J; junction bases unmatched: 11. Here the CDR3 DNA reads TGTGCCAGCAGTCCGGGTCCCTCCAGGGGGGGCTACACCTTC. Translated, it gives CASSPGPSRGGYTF.

This rearrangement joins TRBV7-2 to TRBJ2-7; 8 positions match TRBD1. The V gene's germline CDR1 is SGHTA and CDR2 FQGNSA. The V and J ends lost 6 bases and 2 bases, in that order; junction bases with no gene match: 9. The CDR3 loop spans 15 amino acids. The CDR3 spells CASSSDRGRTYEQYF. CDR3 in DNA: TGTGCCAGCAGTTCAGACAGGGGTAGGACCTACGAGCAGTACTTC.

The chain joins TRBV19 to TRBJ2-1; possibly TRBD2 for D (6 bases). The CDR3 is made up of 15 amino acids. The germline gives CDR1 LNHDA, CDR2 SQIVND (reference sequence). Trimming cost V 8 bases and J 12 bases, with 26 bases left between them. This CDR3 reads CASDGGVAAGRVQFF. In nucleotides, the CDR3 is TGTGCCAGTGACGGCGGGGTAGCCGCCGGGCGGGTGCAGTTCTTC.

The V and J genes are TRBV3-1 (or the pseudogene TRBV3-2) and TRBJ2-5; 8 nucleotides line up with TRBD1. The length of the CDR3 is 15 residues. CDR1 and CDR2 (germline): LGHDT, YNNKEL (reference sequence). Trimming removed 4 bases from V and 7 bases from J; junction bases left unmatched: 11. Here the CDR3 DNA reads TGTGCCAGCAGCCCCGACAGGGGCCCTCAGGCGACCCAGTACTTC. Residues: CASSPDRGPQATQYF.

The genes are TRBV10-3 and TRBJ2-7; D uncertain. Looked up from germline, CDR1 is ENHRY and CDR2 is SYGVKD. CDR3 length: 13 residues. The V end was cut by 3 bases, the J end by 5 bases, with 11 bases between. CDR3 DNA sequence: TGTGCCATCAGTGATAGACAAACGGACGAGCAGTACTTC. It translates to CAISDRQTDEQYF.

The chain recombines TRBV6-5 with TRBJ2-1, with TRBD1 identical over 9 bases. Germline V gene lookup returns CDR1 MNHEY and CDR2 SVGAGI. The CDR3 runs to 13 residues. With 6 bases clipped from V and 6 bases from J, the junction kept 3 bases outside the gene matches. This CDR3 is CASRGTGSNEQFF. CDR3 in DNA: TGTGCCAGCAGAGGGACAGGGAGCAATGAGCAGTTCTTC.

The V gene is TRBV14, the J gene TRBJ2-5, with D tentatively TRBD1 (6 bases). This CDR3 is built from 14 residues. The germline V gene encodes CDR1 SGHDN and CDR2 FVKESK. The V and J ends lost 5 bases and 5 bases respectively, with 15 bases between them. CDR3 nucleotide sequence: TGTGCCAGCAGCGCTCCGGGACAAGATGAGACCCAGTACTTC. It is translated as CASSAPGQDETQYF.

V gene TRBV12-3 or TRBV12-4 combines with J gene TRBJ1-2; D gene uncertain. The CDR3 loop spans 12 amino acids. Trimming removed 6 bases at V and 5 bases at J, with 10 bases between. CDR3 DNA: TGTGCCAGCAGCGGTAGCGCGTATGGCTACACCTTC. It specifies CASSGSAYGYTF.